A single sample gave rise to the 20 T cell receptor beta chains below, sequenced in a study of cytomegalovirus exposure and HLA in healthy donors. PCR used 60 Vbeta primers and 13 Jbeta primers. The method was immunoSEQ multiplex PCR; TCRdb's version includes in-frame clones alone and lacks a portion of them. This sample has around 39,000 clones, with approximately 75% found just once. The sequenced sample consisted of PBMCs. All receptors come from a man younger than 40 in good health and CMV-seronegative.

This chain links TRBV5-1 with TRBJ2-7, with TRBD1 matching 8 bases. The CDR3 contains 15 residues. V was clipped by 2 bases and J by 6 bases; unmatched bases: 10. Germline CDR1 and CDR2: SGHRS and YFSETQ. This chain's CDR3 is CASSFIDRGKIEQYF. The CDR3 nucleotides read TGCGCCAGCAGCTTTATTGACAGGGGAAAGATCGAGCAGTACTTC. Together with reference TRBV5-1 and TRBJ2-7, the CDR3 gives the full variable domain: KAGVTQTPRYLIKTRGQQVTLSCSPISGHRSVSWYQQTPGQGLQFLFEYFSETQRNKGNFPGRFSGRQFSNSRSEMNVSTLELGDSALYLCASSFIDRGKIEQYFGPGTRLTVT.

The rearrangement links TRBV2 to TRBJ2-2, with 7 nucleotides matching TRBD2. Germline values: CDR1 SNHLY, CDR2 FYNNEI. The V and J ends lost 6 bases and 5 bases, in that order; junction bases with no gene match: 12. The CDR3 has 16 residues. The DNA for the CDR3 is TGTGCCAGCAGCGGAAACGGGGGGACCCGAACCGGGGAGCTGTTTTTT. Amino acids: CASSGNGGTRTGELFF.

The V and J genes are TRBV5-4 and TRBJ1-3; D is uncertain. The CDR3 has 13 amino acids. Germline loops: CDR1 SGHNT, CDR2 YYREEE (reference sequence). Deletions cut 0 bases from V and 14 bases from J, with 15 bases between. The CDR3 DNA follows: TGTGCCAGCAGCTTGGGGGAGGACGCTTCATTATATTTT. Protein sequence: CASSLGEDASLYF.

This clone was seen a handful of times. The rearrangement uses TRBV5-4 and TRBJ2-7, with unresolved D. Germline V lookup: CDR1 SGHNT, CDR2 YYREEE (reference sequence). V gave up 4 bases and J gave up 0 bases, with 8 bases separating them. This CDR3 comprises 13 residues. The DNA for the CDR3 is TGTGCCAGCAGCCTTCCGAGCTCCTACGAGCAGTACTTC. This translates into CASSLPSSYEQYF. The full variable domain, in which reference TRBV5-4 and TRBJ2-7 provide the parts outside the CDR3, is ETGVTQSPTHLIKTRGQQVTLRCSSQSGHNTVSWYQQALGQGPQFIFQYYREEENGRGNFPPRFSGLQFPNYSSELNVNALELDDSALYLCASSLPSSYEQYFGPGTRLTVT.

The chain uses TRBV7-2 and TRBJ2-3, with a weak D call TRBD2 (5 bases). V lost 4 bases and J 1 base, leaving 12 bases between the germline ends. There are 15 residues in the CDR3. CDR1 and CDR2 (germline): SGHTA, FQGNSA. The CDR3 sequence is CASSYTSMRTDTQYF. The CDR3 nucleotides are TGTGCCAGCAGCTATACTAGTATGCGCACAGATACGCAGTATTTT.

This sequence joins TRBV19 and TRBJ2-2; 8 nucleotides line up with TRBD1. This CDR3 has 15 amino acids. Germline lookup yields CDR1 LNHDA and CDR2 SQIVND (reference sequence). V shed 7 bases, J shed 1 base, and the junction held 5 bases outside the gene matches. CDR3 region: CASIETGENTGELFF. Here the CDR3 DNA reads TGTGCCAGTATTGAGACAGGGGAGAACACCGGGGAGCTGTTTTTT.

The genes are TRBV9 and TRBJ2-5; D unresolved. Germline V gene lookup returns CDR1 SGDLS and CDR2 YYNGEE. V was pared by 6 bases and J by 0 bases, with 18 bases between. CDR3 length: 16 amino acids. CDR3 sequence: CASTRTALQYQETQYF. The DNA for the CDR3 is TGTGCCAGCACGCGAACCGCCCTACAGTACCAAGAGACCCAGTACTTC.

The rearrangement joins TRBV11-1 to TRBJ2-3; 11 nucleotides match TRBD2. Germline loops: CDR1 SGHAT, CDR2 FQDESV (reference sequence). The CDR3 runs to 15 residues. Trimming took 4 bases from V and 1 from J; bases not matched to a gene: 1. CDR3 sequence (DNA): TGTGCCAGCAGCTCGGGACTAGCGGGCACAGATACGCAGTATTTT. Its translation is CASSSGLAGTDTQYF.

The genes are TRBV5-4 and TRBJ2-7; 12 positions agree with TRBD2. This CDR3 comprises 15 residues. J lost 5 bases, V lost 4 bases, and 7 bases had no gene match. Germline CDR1 reads SGHNT; CDR2 reads YYREEE (reference sequence). CDR3 loop: CASSQRLAGADEQYF. The CDR3 DNA reads TGTGCCAGCAGCCAAAGACTAGCGGGAGCCGACGAGCAGTACTTC.

This clone has just one count. The J gene is TRBJ1-4, the V gene TRBV7-2; the match to TRBD1 covers 8 bases. With 2 bases clipped from V and 2 bases from J, the junction kept 4 bases outside the gene matches. CDR3 length: 16 residues. CDR1 is SGHTA and CDR2 is FQGNSA in the germline V gene. In DNA, the CDR3 is TGTGCCAGCAGCTTAAACAGGGGGGGGACTAATGAAAAACTGTTTTTT. Residues: CASSLNRGGTNEKLFF.

The chain links TRBV11-2 to TRBJ2-7; no definite D call. V was cut by 2 bases and J by 7 bases, with 9 bases left in between. The CDR3 length is 12 residues. CDR1 is SGHAT and CDR2 is FQNNGV in the germline V gene. In DNA form, the CDR3 reads TGTGCCAGCAGCTTACTAGATTTGGAGCAGTACTTC. This codes for CASSLLDLEQYF.

V and J are TRBV5-6 and TRBJ1-2; D is perhaps TRBD1 (5 bases). Germline V gene sequence: CDR1 SGHDT, CDR2 YYEEEE. V was clipped by 4 bases and J by 5 bases, with 12 bases between them. This CDR3 contains 13 residues. The CDR3 reads CASSQGLVYGYTF. The CDR3, as DNA: TGTGCCAGCAGCCAGGGACTGGTTTATGGCTACACCTTC.

The chain combines TRBV6-4 with TRBJ2-2; D is uncertain. V was shortened by 6 bases and J by 2 bases, with 10 bases between the two germline ends. Germline V lookup: CDR1 MRHNA, CDR2 SNTAGT. CDR3 size: 14 residues. CDR3 coding DNA: TGTGCCAGCAGCGCGATATTAAACACCGGGGAGCTGTTTTTT. Its translation is CASSAILNTGELFF.

The rearrangement links TRBV19 to TRBJ1-5; D unclear. Trimming cost V 8 bases and J 0 bases, with 20 bases left between them. Per the germline V gene, CDR1 is LNHDA and CDR2 is SQIVND (reference sequence). The CDR3 extends over 17 amino acids. Here the CDR3 reads CASLARTAGYSNQPQHF. DNA of the CDR3: TGTGCCAGTCTGGCAAGGACCGCGGGCTATAGCAATCAGCCCCAGCATTTT.

The J gene is TRBJ2-5, the V gene TRBV27, with TRBD1 matching over 9 bases. The CDR3 has 15 residues. Germline-derived CDR1 and CDR2 are MNHEY and SMNVEV (reference sequence). Losses at the gene ends were 3 bases for V and 3 bases for J; bases not matched to a gene: 5. This CDR3 reads CASSFWDRVKETQYF. DNA for the CDR3: TGTGCCAGCAGTTTTTGGGACAGGGTTAAAGAGACCCAGTACTTC.

V usage is TRBV7-9 and J usage is TRBJ2-5; 8 bases are a match to TRBD1. The assigned J gene may be wrong: the sequence end matches TRBJ2-7 better. CDR1 and CDR2 from the germline V gene are SEHNR and FQNEAQ (reference sequence). The CDR3 contains 19 residues. CDR3 nucleotide sequence: TGTGCCAGCAGCTCCCAAATCCTTGGACAGGGCCTTCACCCCTACGAGCAGTACTTC. Its protein is CASSSQILGQGLHPYEQYF.

The J gene is TRBJ2-3, the V gene TRBV5-8, with a weak D call TRBD2 (6 bases). The CDR3 loop spans 16 amino acids. Germline CDR1 is SGHTS and CDR2 is YDEGEE. The V end lost 4 bases, the J end lost 6 bases, and 21 bases lay between the germline ends. CDR3 in amino acids: CASSTSSARGWDTQYF. The CDR3 nucleotides are TGTGCCAGCAGCACGTCTAGCGCAAGGGGATGGGATACGCAGTATTTT.

This chain joins TRBV28 and TRBJ2-7, with 7 bases that match TRBD1. CDR1 MDHEN and CDR2 SYDVKM come from the germline V gene. V was pared by 0 bases and J by 2 bases, with 7 bases of the junction left unmatched. The CDR3 extends over 16 amino acids. CDR3 protein: CASSLWIRDSPYEQYF. CDR3 DNA: TGTGCCAGCAGTTTATGGATACGGGACAGTCCCTACGAGCAGTACTTC.

This chain connects TRBV7-6 to TRBJ2-3, with D possibly TRBD2 on 5 matching bases. Germline-derived CDR1 and CDR2 are SGHVS and FNYEAQ. Trimming took off 5 bases at V and 2 bases at J, with 14 bases between the two ends. This CDR3 has 15 residues. The CDR3 bases are TGTGCCAGCAGCCCTATCGGGGTCCCCACAGATACGCAGTATTTT. It yields the protein CASSPIGVPTDTQYF.

This clone was detected only a few times. Sequence at one end of the junction differs from germline and may be a read error. The chain is built from TRBV7-9 and TRBJ1-4, with a possible D match to TRBD1 (5 bases). Germline lookup yields CDR1 SEHNR and CDR2 FQNEAQ (reference sequence). The CDR3 loop spans 12 amino acids. CDR3 DNA sequence: TGTTCCAGCAGCCCCCAGGGTGAAAAACTGTTTTTT. It yields the protein CSSSPQGEKLFF.